One and the same sample provided the 8 T cell receptor beta chains below, sequenced in a study of post-analysis software for immune sequencing data. cDNA libraries for TCR beta contained unique molecular identifiers. A single record per CDR3 protein comes from TCRdb applying MiXCR to the PCR reads. The sample shows some 690,000 distinct CDR3 sequences, 25% to 30% of them seen only once. Study outcomes and limitations: A few TRBV segments appeared more often in patients than in controls, and TRBV5-6, TRBV5-1 and TRBV20-1 were among these.

For these TCRs, the target antigens are not known. The sample consisted of blood. The source of these receptors is a girl aged 5-17 years with multiple sclerosis.

This chain joins TRBV3-1 and TRBJ1-4; D is uncertain. Deletions cut 1 base from V and 7 bases from J, with 16 bases between. Per the germline V gene, CDR1 is LGHDT and CDR2 is YNNKEL (reference sequence). The CDR3 totals 16 residues. This chain's CDR3 is CASSQAMTDPSEKLFF. The CDR3 coding sequence is TGTGCCAGCAGCCAAGCTATGACGGATCCTAGTGAAAAACTGTTTTTT.

Details on this clonotype: Just one base apart from a much larger clone, this may be a read error. This chain links TRBV28 with TRBJ2-5; 8 bases agree with TRBD2. The CDR3 spans 13 residues. Germline CDR1 and CDR2: MDHEN and SYDVKM. J gave up 9 bases and V 2 bases, and 5 bases lay outside the gene matches. Written as DNA, the CDR3 is TGTGCCAGCAGTTTAACTTCGCGGGAGGCCCAGTACTTC. Translation gives CASSLTSREAQYF.

This clonotype was counted a few times. The rearrangement uses TRBV20-1 and TRBJ2-3; 10 bases match TRBD2. V lost 3 bases and J lost 1; bases outside the gene matches: 10. The CDR3 is made up of 17 amino acids. The germline gives CDR1 DFQATT, CDR2 SNEGSKA (reference sequence). The CDR3, as DNA: TGCAGTGCTAGTCACTCCTCCGGGACTAGCGGCACAGATACGCAGTATTTT. Protein product: CSASHSSGTSGTDTQYF.

A few counts support this clonotype. The V call is TRBV6-6, the J call TRBJ2-2; unclear D gene. The CDR3 spans 16 residues. Germline CDR1 MNHNY, CDR2 SVGAGI (reference sequence). The V and J ends lost 0 bases and 2 bases respectively, with 10 bases between them. CDR3 region: CASSYSAGKNTGELFF. CDR3 sequence (DNA): TGTGCCAGCAGTTACTCGGCCGGAAAAAACACCGGGGAGCTGTTTTTT.

This clonotype was seen a few times. The CDR3 DNA reads TGCGCCAGCACAACGACGCGGGGGGGTAACATTCAGTACTTC. Protein sequence: CASTTTRGGNIQYF. The chain couples TRBV5-1 to TRBJ2-4; 9 nucleotides line up with TRBD2. CDR1 is SGHRS, CDR2 YFSETQ, per germline. This CDR3 has 14 residues. The V and J ends lost 6 bases and 7 bases, in that order; junction bases with no gene match: 8.

On this clonotype itself: A junction end diverges from the germline sequence, so it may reflect a read error. V gene TRBV12-3 or TRBV12-4 combines with J gene TRBJ2-1; tentative D call: TRBD2 (5 bases). CDR3 size: 14 residues. CDR3 nucleotide sequence: TGTGCCAGCAGTTTCAAGCGGAGAGACAATGGGCAGTTCTTC. Amino acids: CASSFKRRDNGQFF.

The rearrangement links TRBV20-1 to TRBJ1-2; D perhaps matches TRBD1 (5 bases). The ends were cut back, 0 bases at V and 2 bases at J, with 13 bases in the middle. Germline V gene sequence: CDR1 DFQATT, CDR2 SNEGSKA (reference sequence). This CDR3 comprises 15 residues. DNA for the CDR3: TGCAGTGCTAGAGATCGTTTCCGGGGGAACTATGGCTACACCTTC. It translates to CSARDRFRGNYGYTF.

The chain recombines TRBV18 with TRBJ1-2; D not certain. The CDR3 has 13 amino acids. Trimming took 5 bases from V and 8 from J, leaving 15 bases between them. Germline CDR1 KGHSH, CDR2 LQKENI. The CDR3 DNA reads as TGTGCCAGCTCAAGCCGAGGTCTAGGAGGCTACACCTTC. Protein sequence: CASSSRGLGGYTF. Full variable domain (missing parts from reference TRBV18 and TRBJ1-2): NAGVMQNPRHLVRRRGQEARLRCSPMKGHSHVYWYRQLPEEGLKFMVYLQKENIIDESGMPKERFSAEFPKEGPSILRIQQVVRGDSAAYFCASSSRGLGGYTFGSGTRLTVV.